This TCR beta chain was documented in a study of blood T cell repertoires in COVID-19. Study-level information: Samples came from the United States, Italy and Spain, spanning acute and convalescent COVID-19. The analysed material was cDNA or gDNA that came from T cells, B-cell-depleted T cells, or PBMCs.

Libraries were prepared by immunoSEQ multiplex PCR; TCRdb keeps only in-frame clonotypes and omits some of them. In the table there are some 220,000 clones, nearly 85% of which are singletons. Losses at the gene ends were 3 bases for V and 5 bases for J; bases not matched to a gene: 10. CDR1 and CDR2 (germline): GTSNPN, SVGIG (reference sequence). This CDR3 is 15 amino acids long. This clonotype was sampled from a woman aged 25 to 39 with COVID-19, enrolled during active disease. The genes are TRBV30 and TRBJ1-2; 9 bases are shared with TRBD1. What was sequenced was peripheral blood. The CDR3 loop reads CAWSLTGGKGYGYTF. The CDR3 DNA is TGTGCCTGGAGCCTAACAGGGGGCAAGGGGTATGGCTACACCTTC.